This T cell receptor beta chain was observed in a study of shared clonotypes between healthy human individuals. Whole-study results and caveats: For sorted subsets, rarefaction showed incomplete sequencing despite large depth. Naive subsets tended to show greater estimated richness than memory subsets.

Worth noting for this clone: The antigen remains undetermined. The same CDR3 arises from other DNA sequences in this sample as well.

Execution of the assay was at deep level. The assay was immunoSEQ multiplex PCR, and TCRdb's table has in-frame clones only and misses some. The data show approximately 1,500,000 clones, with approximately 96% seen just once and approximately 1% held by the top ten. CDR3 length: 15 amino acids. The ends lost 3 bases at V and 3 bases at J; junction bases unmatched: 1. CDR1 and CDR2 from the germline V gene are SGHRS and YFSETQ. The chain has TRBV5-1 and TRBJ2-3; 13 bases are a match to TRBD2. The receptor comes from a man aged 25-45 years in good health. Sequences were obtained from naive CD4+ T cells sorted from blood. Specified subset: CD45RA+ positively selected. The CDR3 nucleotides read TGCGCCAGCAGCTCACTAGCGGGAGGGACAGATACGCAGTATTTT. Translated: CASSSLAGGTDTQYF. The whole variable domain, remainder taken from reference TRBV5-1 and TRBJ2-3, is KAGVTQTPRYLIKTRGQQVTLSCSPISGHRSVSWYQQTPGQGLQFLFEYFSETQRNKGNFPGRFSGRQFSNSRSEMNVSTLELGDSALYLCASSSLAGGTDTQYFGPGTRLTVL.